The 19 T cell receptor beta chains below come from one sample, sequenced in a study of shared clonotypes between healthy human individuals. Profiling relied on immunoSEQ multiplex PCR, and the TCRdb table lists in-frame clones only, not all of them. The data contain more than 1 million clones, 70% to 80% of them singletons. The sequenced sample consisted of memory CD4+ T cells from PBMCs. Subset meaning: CD45RA-negative fraction. These receptor sequences come from a man younger than 30 in good health. Some clones in this sample may be carry-over from other donors' samples.

The chain joins TRBV5-1 to TRBJ2-5; D could derive from TRBD1 or TRBD2 (5 bases each). CDR1 and CDR2 (germline): SGHRS, YFSETQ. The CDR3 is made up of 16 amino acids. V was trimmed by 0 bases and J by 0 bases, leaving 12 bases between them. This chain's CDR3 is CASSLAPGTDQETQYF. CDR3 nucleotide sequence: TGCGCCAGCAGCTTGGCCCCCGGGACGGACCAAGAGACCCAGTACTTC.

Concerning this clone itself: At the DNA level, this CDR3 is encoded by other sequences in the same sample as well. The chain has TRBV28 and TRBJ1-2; D not resolved. Germline lookup yields CDR1 MDHEN and CDR2 SYDVKM. The CDR3 is 13 amino acids. V lost 5 bases and J 5 bases, leaving 12 bases between the germline ends. The CDR3 nucleotides read TGTGCCAGCAGTCCGACCGGGGATTATGGCTACACCTTC. This encodes CASSPTGDYGYTF.

V usage is TRBV28 and J usage is TRBJ2-7; 9 bases align to TRBD1. The V segment lost 7 bases and the J segment 4 bases; nucleotides outside the gene matches: 5. The CDR3 contains 13 residues. CDR1 is MDHEN, CDR2 SYDVKM, per germline. The CDR3 DNA follows: TGTGCCAGCAAAACACAGGGGGCTTACGAGCAGTACTTC. This gives the protein CASKTQGAYEQYF. Complete variable domain (other parts from reference TRBV28 and TRBJ2-7): DVKVTQSSRYLVKRTGEKVFLECVQDMDHENMFWYRQDPGLGLRLIYFSYDVKMKEKGDIPEGYSVSREKKERFSLILESASTNQTSMYLCASKTQGAYEQYFGPGTRLTVT.

The V gene is TRBV19, the J gene TRBJ2-1; the D call may be TRBD1 or TRBD2 (5 bases each). Germline-derived CDR1 and CDR2 are LNHDA and SQIVND (reference sequence). This CDR3 has 13 residues. V was shortened by 3 bases and J by 6 bases, with 9 bases between the two germline ends. CDR3 DNA sequence: TGTGCCAGTAGTATCCGTGGGGGCAATGAGCAGTTCTTC. Its protein is CASSIRGGNEQFF.

The genes are TRBV11-3 and TRBJ2-1; perhaps D is TRBD1 or TRBD2 (6 bases each). The V end lost 5 bases, the J end lost 7 bases, and 12 bases lay between the germline ends. The CDR3 covers 13 residues. CDR1 and CDR2 from the germline V gene are SGHNT and YENEEA. DNA of the CDR3: TGTGCCAGCAGCCCGGGGGCGCAGAATGAGCAGTTCTTC. The encoded protein is CASSPGAQNEQFF.

This clone was detected ten times or more. The sample holds other DNA sequences that translate to the same CDR3. The chain recombines TRBV18 with TRBJ2-5; TRBD2 matches at 9 bases. The J segment lost 4 bases and the V segment lost 6 bases, leaving 3 bases of the junction unmatched. This CDR3 is built from 13 residues. Germline CDR1 reads KGHSH; CDR2 reads LQKENI. CDR3 residues: CASSLLAGETQYF. CDR3 coding DNA: TGTGCCAGCTCCCTACTAGCGGGAGAGACCCAGTACTTC. Supplemented by reference TRBV18 and TRBJ2-5, the full variable domain reads NAGVMQNPRHLVRRRGQEARLRCSPMKGHSHVYWYRQLPEEGLKFMVYLQKENIIDESGMPKERFSAEFPKEGPSILRIQQVVRGDSAAYFCASSLLAGETQYFGPGTRLLVL.

This chain connects TRBV7-8 to TRBJ1-2; the D gene is possibly TRBD1 (5 bases). CDR3 length: 14 residues. The germline V and J ends were trimmed by 4 bases and 4 bases, with 13 bases remaining between them. Germline V gene lookup returns CDR1 SGHVS and CDR2 FQNEAQ. CDR3 protein: CASSSFQGRYGYTF. In DNA, the CDR3 is TGTGCCAGCAGCTCCTTTCAGGGACGCTATGGCTACACCTTC.

V gene TRBV28 combines with J gene TRBJ2-7; 10 positions agree with TRBD1. The ends lost 10 bases at V and 3 bases at J; junction bases unmatched: 6. Germline CDR1 is MDHEN and CDR2 is SYDVKM. The CDR3 spans 13 residues. CDR3 DNA sequence: TGTGCCATCGGACAGGGGGGCTTCTACGAGCAGTACTTC. It specifies CAIGQGGFYEQYF. The complete variable domain, with remaining parts taken from reference TRBV28 and TRBJ2-7, reads DVKVTQSSRYLVKRTGEKVFLECVQDMDHENMFWYRQDPGLGLRLIYFSYDVKMKEKGDIPEGYSVSREKKERFSLILESASTNQTSMYLCAIGQGGFYEQYFGPGTRLTVT.

For the CDR3, the DNA is TGCGCCAGCAGCTCGCGGACAGGTCTCACCGGGGAGCTGTTTTTT. This gives the protein CASSSRTGLTGELFF. The chain couples TRBV5-1 to TRBJ2-2; TRBD1 matches at 7 bases. Germline CDR1 SGHRS, CDR2 YFSETQ. The CDR3 length is 15 residues. V gave up 3 bases and J gave up 4 bases; unmatched junction bases: 6.

The chain recombines TRBV5-1 with TRBJ2-3; 8 bases are a match to TRBD1. V shed 4 bases, J shed 3 bases, and the junction held 7 bases outside the gene matches. Looked up from germline, CDR1 is SGHRS and CDR2 is YFSETQ. This CDR3 comprises 15 residues. The CDR3 nucleotides read TGCGCCAGCAGCGGGGGGACAGGAGGTACAGATACGCAGTATTTT. Translating it yields CASSGGTGGTDTQYF.

The chain links TRBV7-2 to TRBJ2-3; a possible D gene is TRBD2 (6 bases). The CDR3 consists of 17 residues. V lost 3 bases and J 5 bases, leaving 21 bases between the germline ends. Germline loops: CDR1 SGHTA, CDR2 FQGNSA. In nucleotides, the CDR3 is TGTGCCAGCAGCTTTCGGCTCGGACTTAGTAGCGGAGATACGCAGTATTTT. It translates to CASSFRLGLSSGDTQYF. Full variable domain (outside the CDR3, taken from reference TRBV7-2 and TRBJ2-3): GAGVSQSPSNKVTEKGKDVELRCDPISGHTALYWYRQSLGQGLEFLIYFQGNSAPDKSGLPSDRFSAERTGGSVSTLTIQRTQQEDSAVYLCASSFRLGLSSGDTQYFGPGTRLTVL.

The genes are TRBV10-3 and TRBJ2-7; 9 positions agree with TRBD1. The V gene's germline CDR1 is ENHRY and CDR2 SYGVKD. Germline trimming cut 2 bases from V and 5 bases from J; bases unmatched to any gene: 7. The CDR3 is 15 amino acids. The DNA of the CDR3 is TGTGCCATCAGTGAGCCCGACAGGGGGAGGAACGAGCAGTACTTC. It codes for CAISEPDRGRNEQYF.

V usage is TRBV11-2 and J usage is TRBJ2-5; 12 positions match TRBD2. Germline-derived CDR1 and CDR2 are SGHAT and FQNNGV. Unmatched junction bases numbered 4, after V lost 5 bases and J lost 0 bases. The CDR3 consists of 16 residues. The CDR3 nucleotides read TGTGCCAGCAGCAAAGGACTAGCGGGGTACCAAGAGACCCAGTACTTC. It encodes CASSKGLAGYQETQYF.

The V call is TRBV7-2, the J call TRBJ2-3, with D possibly being TRBD2 (5 bases). Germline values: CDR1 SGHTA, CDR2 FQGNSA. This CDR3 is built from 13 residues. Trimming pared 8 bases from V and 6 bases from J, leaving 15 bases between. The DNA of the CDR3 is TGTGCCAGCGGTAGGACTCCTCCGGATACGCAGTATTTT. It is translated as CASGRTPPDTQYF.

This clone was counted between two and nine times. The V gene is TRBV9, the J gene TRBJ2-1; 11 bases line up with TRBD2. The CDR3 is 16 residues long. V trimming: 3 bases; J trimming: 5 bases; junction bases outside the gene matches: 7. Germline V gene lookup returns CDR1 SGDLS and CDR2 YYNGEE. CDR3 nucleotides: TGTGCCAGCAGCGGCGGGGGGACTAGCGGCCACAATGAGCAGTTCTTC. As protein: CASSGGGTSGHNEQFF.

The chain uses TRBV5-4 and TRBJ2-5; 9 bases match TRBD1. Germline CDR1 and CDR2: SGHNT and YYREEE (reference sequence). The CDR3 consists of 15 residues. The junction had 6 bases not matched to a gene; V was cut back by 2 bases and J by 4 bases. The CDR3 sequence: CASSFGGQGGETQYF. CDR3 in DNA: TGTGCCAGCAGCTTCGGGGGACAGGGAGGAGAGACCCAGTACTTC.

The V gene is TRBV11-2, the J gene TRBJ2-1; D might be TRBD1 or TRBD2, each matching 6 bases. Trimming pared 5 bases from V and 8 bases from J, leaving 28 bases between. This CDR3 region has 18 residues. The germline V gene has CDR1 SGHAT and CDR2 FQNNGV. Written as DNA, the CDR3 is TGTGCCAGCAGCCAATGGGGGGCGGGACAAGATGGATTCCATGAGCAGTTCTTC. The encoded protein is CASSQWGAGQDGFHEQFF. Full variable domain (rest looked up from reference TRBV11-2 and TRBJ2-1): EAGVAQSPRYKIIEKRQSVAFWCNPISGHATLYWYQQILGQGPKLLIQFQNNGVVDDSQLPKDRFSAERLKGVDSTLKIQPAKLEDSAVYLCASSQWGAGQDGFHEQFFGPGTRLTVL.

V usage is TRBV5-1 and J usage is TRBJ1-1; D may be TRBD1 (6 bases). V was shortened by 4 bases and J by 4 bases, with 11 bases between the two germline ends. Germline-derived CDR1 and CDR2 are SGHRS and YFSETQ. The CDR3 extends over 13 amino acids. The CDR3 DNA reads as TGCGCCAGCAGCGAACAGGGACGCACTGAAGCTTTCTTT. Its translation is CASSEQGRTEAFF.

This clone was detected many times. The chain recombines TRBV4-1 with TRBJ1-5, with TRBD1 identical over 9 bases. After removal of 3 bases from V and 5 bases from J, the junction contained 11 bases not matched to a gene. Germline assignment: CDR1 MGHRA and CDR2 YSYEKL. The CDR3 sequence is 17 residues long. CDR3 in amino acids: CASSHAQPGQGYQPQHF. In DNA, the CDR3 is TGCGCCAGCAGCCACGCACAGCCGGGACAGGGTTATCAGCCCCAGCATTTT.